Each of the 13 T cell receptor beta chains below was sequenced from the same sample in a study of molecular identifiers for immune sequencing clone quantification (dated by TCRdb to the late 2010s). Libraries were constructed by PCR. Instrument on record: Illumina HiSeq 4000. TCRdb reanalyzed the raw reads on its own, using fastp at Q25 for trimming and MiXCR for clone calling, and kept in-frame beta chains. Each CDR3 protein gets just one entry, which takes the most common genes and DNA from the rows behind it. This sample is represented by about 320,000 distinct CDR3 sequences; roughly 23% of them were singletons. The top ten clones comprise more than 0.8% of the sample. The specimen sequenced was naive CD8+ T cells from blood, with Jurkat cell RNA spiked in. The label giving this sample's cell subset or site can be read as: FACS-sorted CD8+CD4-CCR7+CD45RA+ naive T cells. Every receptor here comes from a human donor in good health. Some libraries in this study had Jurkat cell RNA spiked in.

The CDR3 protein is CASSRVSMNTEAFF. The CDR3 DNA reads TGTGCCAGCAGCAGGGTCTCCATGAACACTGAAGCTTTCTTT. The rearrangement joins TRBV6-2 or TRBV6-3 to TRBJ1-1; D might be TRBD1 (5 bases). The CDR3 contains 14 residues. Germline CDR1 and CDR2: MNHEY and SVGEGT. Trimming pared 6 bases from V and 0 bases from J, leaving 11 bases between.

The chain employs TRBV27 and TRBJ2-7; 11 bases fit TRBD2. Germline CDR1 MNHEY, CDR2 SMNVEV (reference sequence). Trimming cost V 7 bases and J 3 bases; bases outside gene matches: 2. This CDR3 is 13 amino acids long. The CDR3 bases are TGTGCCAGCAAAGGGACTAGCGGCTACGAGCAGTACTTC. As protein: CASKGTSGYEQYF.

Comments on this clonotype: This could be a read error, since a much larger clone is one nucleotide away. The chain carries TRBV29-1 and TRBJ1-2; no clear D gene. Trimming cost V 6 bases and J 5 bases, with 16 bases left between them. Per the germline V gene, CDR1 is SQVTM and CDR2 is ANQGSEA. CDR3 length: 13 amino acids. The CDR3 bases are TGCAGCGTCCAGGCCCCGGCGTATTATGGCTACACCTTC. Its translation is CSVQAPAYYGYTF.

In regard to this clonotype: This clone may be a read error of a much larger clone one base away. This chain joins TRBV5-1 and TRBJ2-3, with a weak D call TRBD1 (5 bases). TRBJ1-5 matches the DNA end more closely, so the J call is doubtful. Germline values: CDR1 SGHRS, CDR2 YFSETQ. CDR3 size: 20 residues. The CDR3, as DNA: TGCGCCAGCAGCTTTCCCCTCACGACTAGCGGGGACCTAAGCACAGATACGCAGCATTTT. It specifies CASSFPLTTSGDLSTDTQHF.

The chain couples TRBV11-3 to TRBJ2-2; 7 nucleotides agree with TRBD1. From germline, CDR1 is SGHNT and CDR2 YENEEA. V shed 0 bases, J shed 6 bases, and the junction held 16 bases outside the gene matches. The CDR3 has 19 amino acids. The CDR3 nucleotides read TGTGCCAGCAGCTTAGATCTCAGGGGGAATCGACGAATCGCCGGGGAGCTGTTTTTT. Its protein is CASSLDLRGNRRIAGELFF.

This clonotype was detected many times. The rearrangement links TRBV6-5 to TRBJ1-4; D is perhaps TRBD1 (5 bases). V dropped 6 bases and J dropped 2 bases, with 13 bases sitting between them. CDR1 and CDR2 from the germline V gene are MNHEY and SVGAGI. There are 15 residues in the CDR3. CDR3 sequence: CASRPAGTTNEKLFF. As DNA, the CDR3 is TGTGCCAGCAGGCCCGCGGGGACCACTAATGAAAAACTGTTTTTT.

This clonotype was recorded many times. The gene calls are TRBV6-5 and TRBJ1-2, with 9 bases aligning to TRBD1. J lost 2 bases, V lost 2 bases, and 3 bases had no gene match. CDR1 is MNHEY and CDR2 is SVGAGI in the germline V gene. The CDR3 length is 15 residues. CDR3 sequence (DNA): TGTGCCAGCAGTTACGGGACAGGGCTAAACTATGGCTACACCTTC. Its translation is CASSYGTGLNYGYTF.

On this clonotype itself: A much larger clone differs from this one at a single base, so this may be a read error. The chain employs TRBV29-1 and TRBJ1-1, with 7 bases identical to TRBD1. The CDR3 is 16 amino acids. The junction had 11 bases not matched to a gene; V was cut back by 0 bases and J by 4 bases. The V gene's germline CDR1 is SQVTM and CDR2 ANQGSEA. In nucleotides, the CDR3 is TGCAGCGTTGAAGATTGGCAGGGGGGGAAGTGCACTGAAGCTTTCTTT. Translated, it gives CSVEDWQGGKCTEAFF.

This clonotype has more than one count but fewer than ten. The chain links TRBV28 to TRBJ2-3, with TRBD2 as a possible D gene (6 bases). Germline loops: CDR1 MDHEN, CDR2 SYDVKM. Trimming removed 4 bases from V and 2 bases from J, with 13 bases in between. CDR3 length: 15 residues. CDR3 amino acids: CASSSPGLFTDTQYF. The CDR3 DNA reads as TGTGCCAGCAGTTCTCCGGGACTTTTCACAGATACGCAGTATTTT.

This clonotype was observed many times. The gene calls are TRBV20-1 and TRBJ2-7, with a possible D match to TRBD2 (5 bases). The germline CDR1 and CDR2 sequences are DFQATT and SNEGSKA (reference sequence). Trimming pared 6 bases from V and 2 bases from J, leaving 11 bases between. The CDR3 contains 12 residues. Here the CDR3 reads CSAISVAYEQYF. CDR3 nucleotide sequence: TGCAGTGCCATTAGCGTCGCCTACGAGCAGTACTTC.

This clonotype was observed many times. V gene TRBV4-1 combines with J gene TRBJ1-5; D remains ambiguous. Trimming pared 1 base from V and 0 bases from J, leaving 10 bases between. The CDR3 is 16 amino acids. Germline values: CDR1 MGHRA, CDR2 YSYEKL. The CDR3 sequence is CASSQAATYSNQPQHF. Here the CDR3 DNA reads TGCGCCAGCAGCCAAGCCGCAACGTATAGCAATCAGCCCCAGCATTTT.

Ten or more counts support this clonotype. V is TRBV14 and J is TRBJ1-1; TRBD1 matches at 8 bases. The CDR3 covers 15 residues. The germline V gene encodes CDR1 SGHDN and CDR2 FVKESK. Losses at the gene ends were 3 bases for V and 7 bases for J; bases not matched to a gene: 10. The CDR3 DNA reads as TGTGCCAGCAGCCAGGGGACAGGCCGGTTTGGTGAAGCTTTCTTT. Protein product: CASSQGTGRFGEAFF. Based on the CDR3 plus reference TRBV14 and TRBJ1-1, the full variable domain is EAGVTQFPSHSVIEKGQTVTLRCDPISGHDNLYWYRRVMGKEIKFLLHFVKESKQDESGMPNNRFLAERTGGTYSTLKVQPAELEDSGVYFCASSQGTGRFGEAFFGQGTRLTVV.

In this sample, this clonotype turned up many times. This chain joins TRBV4-3 and TRBJ2-7, with D possibly being TRBD1 or TRBD2 (5 bases each). Between the trimmed V and J ends, which lost 5 bases and 0 bases, there was a span of 11 bases. The CDR3 has 14 residues. Germline V gene sequence: CDR1 LGHNA, CDR2 YSLEER. CDR3 DNA: TGCGCCAGCAGCGTCCGGGACCCCTCCTACGAGCAGTACTTC. Translation: CASSVRDPSYEQYF.